This is a list of T cell receptor beta chains from one sample in a study of T cells in pancreatic ductal adenocarcinoma. Repertoires were generated with immunoSEQ multiplex PCR, while TCRdb's copy carries only in-frame clones and drops some. The data hold 100,000 or so clones, with 90% to 95% observed a single time. What was sequenced was PBMCs. The receptors were sampled from a human donor with pancreatic ductal adenocarcinoma. The CDR3 runs from the conserved cysteine through the conserved F or W.

j_call v_call cdr3_aa
TRBJ2-3 TRBV5-4 CASRERPEVADTQYF
TRBJ2-2 TRBV9 CASSVSGTNTGELFF
TRBJ2-5 TRBV19 CASSSGGTGGETQYF
TRBJ2-7 TRBV27 CASSLDGRVYEQYF
TRBJ1-5 TRBV2 CASRTGLNQPQHF
TRBJ2-3 TRBV5-4 CASSPTGGRTDTQYF
TRBJ2-7 TRBV5-5 CASSPGLAGLYEQYF
TRBJ2-7 TRBV6-5 CASSYDRLVYEQYF
TRBJ2-7 TRBV2 CASRQSYEQYF
TRBJ1-4 TRBV6-6 CASSTRDLGEKLFF
TRBJ2-3 TRBV5-6 CASSLYGRGVTDTQYF